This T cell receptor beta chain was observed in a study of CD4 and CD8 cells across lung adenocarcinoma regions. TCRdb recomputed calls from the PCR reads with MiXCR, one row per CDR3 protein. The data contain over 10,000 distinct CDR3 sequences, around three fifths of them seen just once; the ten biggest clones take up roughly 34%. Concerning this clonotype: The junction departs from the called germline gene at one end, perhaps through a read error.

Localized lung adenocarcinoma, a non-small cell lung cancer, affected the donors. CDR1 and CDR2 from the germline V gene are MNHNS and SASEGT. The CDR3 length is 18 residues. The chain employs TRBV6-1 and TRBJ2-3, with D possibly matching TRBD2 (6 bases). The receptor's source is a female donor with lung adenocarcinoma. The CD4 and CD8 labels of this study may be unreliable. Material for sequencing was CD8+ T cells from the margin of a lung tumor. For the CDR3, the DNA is TGTGCCAGCAGGGGCCCTAGCGCGGGGCCGCGTGGCACAGATATGCAGTATTTC. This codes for CASRGPSAGPRGTDMQYF.